What follows are 8 T cell receptor beta chains derived from one specimen sequenced in a study of long-term antiretroviral therapy in people with HIV. Researchers report immunoSEQ v3.0 was run at survey level. Clones were sequenced by immunoSEQ multiplex PCR, and TCRdb holds only the in-frame ones, with some missing. The sample records roughly 14,000 clones, about 86% being singletons. Material: unsorted PBMCs, obtained just before starting antiretroviral therapy. Receptor source: a man between 40 and 49 years old with HIV.

This chain joins TRBV27 and TRBJ2-7; 14 bases align to TRBD2. The germline V gene encodes CDR1 MNHEY and CDR2 SMNVEV (reference sequence). There are 15 residues in the CDR3. The trim removed 4 bases at V and 4 bases at J, leaving 3 bases unmatched. CDR3 amino acids: CASSSRLAGGYEQYF. CDR3 DNA: TGTGCCAGCAGTTCCAGACTAGCGGGAGGGTACGAGCAGTACTTC.

In this sample, this clone turned up once. V and J are TRBV5-5 and TRBJ2-2; 9 nucleotides match TRBD2. The CDR3 has 14 amino acids. CDR1 is SGHKS and CDR2 is YYEKEE in the germline V gene (reference sequence). The V segment lost 4 bases and the J segment 7 bases; nucleotides outside the gene matches: 5. The CDR3 DNA is TGTGCCAGCAGCGTGGGACTAGCAAACGGGGAGCTGTTTTTT. Translated, it gives CASSVGLANGELFF.

This chain links TRBV7-6 with TRBJ2-1; TRBD2 is a possible D gene (5 bases). This CDR3 has 13 amino acids. The ends were cut back, 5 bases at V and 4 bases at J, with 9 bases in the middle. The germline V gene encodes CDR1 SGHVS and CDR2 FNYEAQ. This CDR3 is CASSTDSYNEQFF. The CDR3 DNA follows: TGTGCCAGCAGCACGGACTCATACAATGAGCAGTTCTTC.

This chain uses TRBV9 with TRBJ2-3; D gene uncertain. Trimming left V 0 bases short and J 5 bases short, with 4 bases between. This CDR3 region has 12 residues. CDR1 is SGDLS and CDR2 is YYNGEE in the germline V gene. The CDR3 coding sequence is TGTGCCAGCAGCGTAGGTGAAGATACGCAGTATTTT. Encoded protein: CASSVGEDTQYF.

This clone appeared a few times. This chain's CDR3 is CASSLQGTTSYNEQFF. DNA of the CDR3: TGTGCCAGCAGCTTACAGGGGACAACCTCCTACAATGAGCAGTTCTTC. The J gene is TRBJ2-1, the V gene TRBV5-5; TRBD1 aligns across 7 bases. V shed 2 bases and J 0 bases; nucleotides not matched to a gene: 5. From germline, CDR1 is SGHKS and CDR2 YYEKEE (reference sequence). The CDR3 runs to 16 residues.

This clone was detected a few times. The chain couples TRBV6-5 to TRBJ1-5, with D unresolved. Trimming shortened V by 6 bases and J by 0 bases, and 9 bases separated the two germline ends. The CDR3 runs 14 residues. Germline V lookup: CDR1 MNHEY, CDR2 SVGAGI. CDR3 DNA: TGTGCCAGCAGACTTAGGGCTAGCAATCAGCCCCAGCATTTT. This codes for CASRLRASNQPQHF.

This clone was seen just once. CDR3 sequence reads: CASSKWDRSYGYTF. In DNA form, the CDR3 reads TGTGCCAGCAGTAAATGGGACAGGTCCTATGGCTACACCTTC. The chain is built from TRBV27 and TRBJ1-2, with TRBD1 matching over 8 bases. V shed 5 bases, J shed 4 bases, and the junction held 6 bases outside the gene matches. The CDR3 covers 14 residues. Germline V gene lookup returns CDR1 MNHEY and CDR2 SMNVEV (reference sequence).

The chain combines TRBV9 with TRBJ2-7; D might be TRBD2 (5 bases). This CDR3 spans 16 amino acids. V lost 0 bases and J 0 bases, leaving 13 bases between the germline ends. The V gene's germline CDR1 is SGDLS and CDR2 YYNGEE. CDR3 nucleotide sequence: TGTGCCAGCAGCGTAGGGCCCCCGGGGAGCTCCTACGAGCAGTACTTC. It codes for CASSVGPPGSSYEQYF.